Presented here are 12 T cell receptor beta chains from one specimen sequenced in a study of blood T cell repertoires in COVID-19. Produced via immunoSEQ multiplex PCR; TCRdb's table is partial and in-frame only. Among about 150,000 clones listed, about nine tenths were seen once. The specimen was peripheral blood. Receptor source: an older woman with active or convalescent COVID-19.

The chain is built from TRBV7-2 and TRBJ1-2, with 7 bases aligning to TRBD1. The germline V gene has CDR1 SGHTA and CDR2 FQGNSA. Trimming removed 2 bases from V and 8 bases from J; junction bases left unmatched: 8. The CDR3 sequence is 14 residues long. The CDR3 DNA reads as TGTGCCAGCAGCTTACATGACAGGGAAGTCGGCTACACCTTC. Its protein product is CASSLHDREVGYTF. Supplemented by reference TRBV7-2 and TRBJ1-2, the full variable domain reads GAGVSQSPSNKVTEKGKDVELRCDPISGHTALYWYRQSLGQGLEFLIYFQGNSAPDKSGLPSDRFSAERTGGSVSTLTIQRTQQEDSAVYLCASSLHDREVGYTFGSGTRLTVV.

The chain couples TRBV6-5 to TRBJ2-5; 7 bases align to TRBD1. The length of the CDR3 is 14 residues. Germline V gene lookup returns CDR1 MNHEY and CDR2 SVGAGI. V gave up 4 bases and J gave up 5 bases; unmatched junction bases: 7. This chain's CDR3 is CASSSPLTGETQYF. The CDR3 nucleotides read TGTGCCAGCAGTTCGCCCCTGACAGGGGAGACCCAGTACTTC.

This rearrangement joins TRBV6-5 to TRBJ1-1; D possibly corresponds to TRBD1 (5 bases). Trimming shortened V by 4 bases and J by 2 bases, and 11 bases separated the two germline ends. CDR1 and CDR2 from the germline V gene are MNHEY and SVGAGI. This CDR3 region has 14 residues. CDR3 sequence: CASSLRGGNTEAFF. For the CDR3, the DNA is TGTGCCAGCAGTTTAAGGGGTGGTAACACTGAAGCTTTCTTT.

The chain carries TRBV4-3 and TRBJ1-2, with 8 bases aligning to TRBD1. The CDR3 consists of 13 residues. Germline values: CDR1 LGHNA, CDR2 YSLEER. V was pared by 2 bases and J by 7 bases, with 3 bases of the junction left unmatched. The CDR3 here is CASSQPRGLGYTF. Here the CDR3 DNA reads TGCGCCAGCAGCCAACCCAGGGGGCTTGGCTACACCTTC.

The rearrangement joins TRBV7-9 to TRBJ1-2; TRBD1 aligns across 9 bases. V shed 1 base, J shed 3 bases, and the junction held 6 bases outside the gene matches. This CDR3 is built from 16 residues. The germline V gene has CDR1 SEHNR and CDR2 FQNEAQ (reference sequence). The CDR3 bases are TGTGCCAGCAGCTTAGGGGAAGGACAGGGGTACTATGGCTACACCTTC. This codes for CASSLGEGQGYYGYTF.

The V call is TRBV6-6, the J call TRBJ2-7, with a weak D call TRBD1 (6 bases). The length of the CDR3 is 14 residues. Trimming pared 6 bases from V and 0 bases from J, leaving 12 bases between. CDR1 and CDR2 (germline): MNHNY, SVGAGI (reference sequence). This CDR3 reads CASRDSLTSYEQYF. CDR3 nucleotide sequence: TGTGCCAGCAGGGACAGCCTAACCTCCTACGAGCAGTACTTC.

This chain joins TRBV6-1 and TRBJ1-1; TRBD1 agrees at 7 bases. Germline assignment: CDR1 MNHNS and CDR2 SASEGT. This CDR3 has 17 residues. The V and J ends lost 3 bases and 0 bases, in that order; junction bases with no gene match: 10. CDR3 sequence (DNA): TGTGCCAGCAGTGAGGTCGGCAGGGGGTGGATGAACACTGAAGCTTTCTTT. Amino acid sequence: CASSEVGRGWMNTEAFF.

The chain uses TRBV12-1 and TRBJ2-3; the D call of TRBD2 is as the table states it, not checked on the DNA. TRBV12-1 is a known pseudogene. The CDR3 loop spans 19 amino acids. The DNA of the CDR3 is TGTGCCAGCAGCGTTCAGGGGACTAGCGGGGGTAAATGGGGAGATACGCAGTATTTT. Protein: CASSVQGTSGGKWGDTQYF.

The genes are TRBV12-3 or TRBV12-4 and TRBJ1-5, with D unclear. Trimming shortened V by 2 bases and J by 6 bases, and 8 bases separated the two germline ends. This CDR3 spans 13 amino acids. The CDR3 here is CASSLSQVQPQHF. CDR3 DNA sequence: TGTGCCAGCAGTTTAAGTCAGGTTCAGCCCCAGCATTTT.

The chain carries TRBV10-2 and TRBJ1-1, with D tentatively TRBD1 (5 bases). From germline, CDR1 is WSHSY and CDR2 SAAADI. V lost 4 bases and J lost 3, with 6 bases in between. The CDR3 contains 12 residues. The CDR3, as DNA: TGCGCCAGCAGTGCACAGGACACTGAAGCTTTCTTT. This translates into CASSAQDTEAFF.

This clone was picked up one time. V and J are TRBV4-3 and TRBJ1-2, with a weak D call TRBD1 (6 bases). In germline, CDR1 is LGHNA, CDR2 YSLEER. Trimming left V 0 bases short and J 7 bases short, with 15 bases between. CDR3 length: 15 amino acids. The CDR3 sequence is CASSQDWRQGFGYTF. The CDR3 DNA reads TGCGCCAGCAGCCAAGATTGGCGGCAGGGGTTTGGCTACACCTTC.

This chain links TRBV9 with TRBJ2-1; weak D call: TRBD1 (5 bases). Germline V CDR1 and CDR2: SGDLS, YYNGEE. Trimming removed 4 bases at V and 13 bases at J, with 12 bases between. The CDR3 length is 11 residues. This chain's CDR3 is CASSSSGNQFF. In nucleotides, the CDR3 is TGTGCCAGCAGCTCATCAGGGAACCAGTTCTTC.